These 19 T cell receptor beta chains were all obtained from the same sample, sequenced in a study of cytomegalovirus exposure and HLA in healthy donors. Primers for the PCR totalled 60 Vbeta and 13 Jbeta. Assay used: immunoSEQ multiplex PCR; TCRdb lists only in-frame clones, some missing. The sample includes around 130,000 clones, 78% seen only once; the top ten take about 1.6%. The sample consisted of PBMCs. The receptor set was obtained from a woman younger than 35 in good health and CMV-seronegative.

V usage is TRBV6-1 and J usage is TRBJ2-1, with D maybe TRBD1 (6 bases). Germline V CDR1 and CDR2: MNHNS, SASEGT. V gave up 3 bases and J gave up 1 base, with 13 bases separating them. The CDR3 is 16 residues long. CDR3 in DNA: TGTGCCAGCAGTGACAGGGGAACGCCATCCTACAATGAGCAGTTCTTC. This translates into CASSDRGTPSYNEQFF.

J is TRBJ1-2 and V is TRBV10-3; 8 nucleotides match TRBD1. V lost 9 bases, J lost 1 base, and 10 bases stayed unmatched. This CDR3 is built from 15 residues. CDR1 and CDR2 from the germline V gene are ENHRY and SYGVKD. The CDR3: CAIRSPGQDNYGYTF. DNA for the CDR3: TGTGCCATTCGATCTCCGGGACAGGATAACTATGGCTACACCTTC.

This chain connects TRBV7-6 to TRBJ2-1; TRBD2 matches at 12 bases. J was trimmed by 7 bases and V by 5 bases; bases with no gene match: 6. Germline CDR1 reads SGHVS; CDR2 reads FNYEAQ. CDR3 length: 15 amino acids. CDR3 residues: CASSPVLAGGNEQFF. For the CDR3, the DNA is TGTGCCAGCAGCCCGGTGCTAGCGGGAGGGAATGAGCAGTTCTTC. The full variable domain, with the rest looked up from reference TRBV7-6 and TRBJ2-1, is GAGVSQSPRYKVTKRGQDVALRCDPISGHVSLYWYRQALGQGPEFLTYFNYEAQQDKSGLPNDRFSAERPEGSISTLTIQRTEQRDSAMYRCASSPVLAGGNEQFFGPGTRLTVL.

V gene TRBV5-1 combines with J gene TRBJ2-7, with TRBD1 matching over 9 bases. V lost 4 bases and J lost 0; bases outside the gene matches: 11. The germline V gene encodes CDR1 SGHRS and CDR2 YFSETQ. This CDR3 is 17 amino acids long. CDR3 nucleotide sequence: TGCGCCAGCAGCGTCCGGGACAGGGAAATATTCTCCTACGAGCAGTACTTC. It translates to CASSVRDREIFSYEQYF. The full variable domain, rest sourced from reference TRBV5-1 and TRBJ2-7, is KAGVTQTPRYLIKTRGQQVTLSCSPISGHRSVSWYQQTPGQGLQFLFEYFSETQRNKGNFPGRFSGRQFSNSRSEMNVSTLELGDSALYLCASSVRDREIFSYEQYFGPGTRLTVT.

The V call is TRBV7-8, the J call TRBJ2-3; possible D gene TRBD2, 6 bases. Trimming took 1 base from V and 2 from J, leaving 16 bases between them. The germline CDR1 and CDR2 sequences are SGHVS and FQNEAQ. The CDR3 has 17 residues. CDR3 sequence (DNA): TGTGCCAGCAGCTTAGTACCCGGCGGGGCTGACACAGATACGCAGTATTTT. It specifies CASSLVPGGADTDTQYF.

The chain combines TRBV4-1 with TRBJ1-2, with a possible D match to TRBD1 (5 bases). Trimming took 1 base from V and 8 from J, leaving 14 bases between them. In germline, CDR1 is MGHRA, CDR2 YSYEKL. There are 14 residues in the CDR3. CDR3 in amino acids: CASSQVEGGGGYTF. DNA of the CDR3: TGCGCCAGCAGCCAAGTCGAAGGCGGGGGAGGCTACACCTTC.

The chain uses TRBV7-2 and TRBJ2-3; D ambiguous. Germline-derived CDR1 and CDR2 are SGHTA and FQGNSA. The CDR3 consists of 14 residues. V lost 3 bases, J lost 3 bases, and 10 bases lay in between. The CDR3 sequence: CASSFQTSTDTQYF. The CDR3 DNA reads TGTGCCAGCAGCTTTCAAACGAGTACAGATACGCAGTATTTT. Full variable domain (remainder filled in from reference TRBV7-2 and TRBJ2-3): GAGVSQSPSNKVTEKGKDVELRCDPISGHTALYWYRQSLGQGLEFLIYFQGNSAPDKSGLPSDRFSAERTGGSVSTLTIQRTQQEDSAVYLCASSFQTSTDTQYFGPGTRLTVL.

The chain uses TRBV6-1 and TRBJ2-2; TRBD1 aligns across 7 bases. The length of the CDR3 is 15 residues. Germline CDR1 MNHNS, CDR2 SASEGT. The ends lost 6 bases at V and 1 base at J; junction bases unmatched: 5. CDR3 protein: CASSLRTGNTGELFF. The DNA for the CDR3 is TGTGCCAGCAGCCTACGGACAGGGAACACCGGGGAGCTGTTTTTT.

This clone has just a few counts. This chain connects TRBV5-4 to TRBJ1-1; possible D gene TRBD1, 6 bases. Trimming left V 4 bases short and J 4 bases short, with 14 bases between. The CDR3 length is 14 residues. Germline V CDR1 and CDR2: SGHNT, YYREEE (reference sequence). CDR3 sequence reads: CASSRAGEGTEAFF. In DNA, the CDR3 is TGTGCCAGCAGCAGAGCAGGGGAGGGCACTGAAGCTTTCTTT. Variable domain in full (rest from reference TRBV5-4 and TRBJ1-1): ETGVTQSPTHLIKTRGQQVTLRCSSQSGHNTVSWYQQALGQGPQFIFQYYREEENGRGNFPPRFSGLQFPNYSSELNVNALELDDSALYLCASSRAGEGTEAFFGQGTRLTVV.

V usage is TRBV4-1 and J usage is TRBJ2-2; TRBD2 is a possible D gene (6 bases). CDR1 is MGHRA, CDR2 YSYEKL, per germline. Deletions cut 0 bases from V and 7 bases from J, with 15 bases between. This CDR3 region has 16 residues. The CDR3 reads CASSQERRERSGELFF. CDR3 nucleotide sequence: TGCGCCAGCAGCCAAGAGCGGAGGGAGAGGAGCGGGGAGCTGTTTTTT.

The V and J genes are TRBV6-5 and TRBJ2-7; D is uncertain. The CDR3 consists of 12 residues. V lost 6 bases and J lost 0, with 6 bases in between. Germline assignment: CDR1 MNHEY and CDR2 SVGAGI. This chain's CDR3 is CASSHSSYEQYF. The CDR3 DNA reads as TGTGCCAGCAGCCACAGCTCCTACGAGCAGTACTTC.

This chain connects TRBV5-1 to TRBJ2-2, with TRBD2 matching over 13 bases. The CDR3 has 16 residues. The V and J ends lost 3 bases and 6 bases, in that order; junction bases with no gene match: 5. Germline CDR1 SGHRS, CDR2 YFSETQ. The CDR3 nucleotides are TGCGCCAGCAGCTCTTCCGGACTAGCGGGAGCCGGGGAGCTGTTTTTT. Translated, it gives CASSSSGLAGAGELFF.

The CDR3 loop is CASSGLVAEQFF. CDR3 bases: TGTGCCAGCAGCGGACTAGTGGCTGAGCAGTTCTTC. The chain couples TRBV2 to TRBJ2-1, with TRBD2 identical over 7 bases. CDR1 and CDR2 (germline): SNHLY, FYNNEI. V was clipped by 6 bases and J by 9 bases; unmatched bases: 5. The CDR3 runs 12 residues.

This chain connects TRBV14 to TRBJ1-2; D is unclear. Trimming took 1 base from V and 5 from J, leaving 8 bases between them. Per the germline V gene, CDR1 is SGHDN and CDR2 is FVKESK. The CDR3 length is 13 residues. CDR3 coding DNA: TGTGCCAGCAGCCAAGGTTTATCTTATGGCTACACCTTC. Amino acids: CASSQGLSYGYTF.

This chain joins TRBV7-9 and TRBJ2-3, with D perhaps matching TRBD2 (6 bases). Trimming took off 8 bases at V and 2 bases at J, with 23 bases between the two ends. This CDR3 comprises 17 residues. CDR1 SEHNR and CDR2 FQNEAQ come from the germline V gene (reference sequence). In DNA form, the CDR3 reads TGTGCCAGCGCCTCCCCCCTCCGGGACTTCTACACAGATACGCAGTATTTT. This gives the protein CASASPLRDFYTDTQYF.

The V and J genes are TRBV9 and TRBJ2-2; 9 nucleotides align to TRBD2. Germline values: CDR1 SGDLS, CDR2 YYNGEE. The CDR3 has 15 residues. The trim removed 3 bases at V and 2 bases at J, leaving 2 bases unmatched. This CDR3 is CASSEREANTGELFF. The CDR3 nucleotides read TGTGCCAGCAGCGAGCGGGAGGCCAACACCGGGGAGCTGTTTTTT.

The chain uses TRBV11-2 and TRBJ2-3; the D gene is possibly TRBD2 (7 bases). V was shortened by 2 bases and J by 2 bases, with 11 bases between the two germline ends. The CDR3 is 15 residues long. Germline assignment: CDR1 SGHAT and CDR2 FQNNGV. The chain's CDR3 is CASSLRGTNTDTQYF. The CDR3 nucleotides read TGTGCCAGCAGCTTAAGGGGGACTAACACAGATACGCAGTATTTT. Complete variable domain (other parts from reference TRBV11-2 and TRBJ2-3): EAGVAQSPRYKIIEKRQSVAFWCNPISGHATLYWYQQILGQGPKLLIQFQNNGVVDDSQLPKDRFSAERLKGVDSTLKIQPAKLEDSAVYLCASSLRGTNTDTQYFGPGTRLTVL.

This chain joins TRBV7-9 and TRBJ2-7; 10 bases fit TRBD1. The germline V gene encodes CDR1 SEHNR and CDR2 FQNEAQ (reference sequence). The CDR3 runs to 18 residues. J was trimmed by 1 base and V by 5 bases; bases with no gene match: 14. CDR3 nucleotide sequence: TGTGCCAGCAGCCCCGGGACAGGGGACTACAAAAGATCCTACGAGCAGTACTTC. It specifies CASSPGTGDYKRSYEQYF. Combining the CDR3 with reference TRBV7-9 and TRBJ2-7 gives the whole variable domain DTGVSQNPRHKITKRGQNVTFRCDPISEHNRLYWYRQTLGQGPEFLTYFQNEAQLEKSRLLSDRFSAERPKGSFSTLEIQRTEQGDSAMYLCASSPGTGDYKRSYEQYFGPGTRLTVT.

This clone has a handful of counts. This chain uses TRBV4-1 with TRBJ2-1, with TRBD2 matching 10 bases. The V and J ends lost 1 base and 5 bases, in that order; junction bases with no gene match: 8. Germline V gene lookup returns CDR1 MGHRA and CDR2 YSYEKL. This CDR3 region has 17 residues. CDR3: CASSQVLGLAGDNEQFF. CDR3 DNA sequence: TGCGCCAGCAGCCAAGTGCTGGGGCTAGCGGGGGACAATGAGCAGTTCTTC.